This is a list of T cell receptor beta chains from one sample in a study of T-cell reconstitution after alpha-beta-depleted transplantation in children. TCRdb reprocessed the PCR reads with MiXCR, giving one entry per CDR3 protein. The sample carries about a million distinct CDR3 sequences, about 29% recorded once. The sequencing here drew on PBMCs, mostly from graft donor cells, taken 360 days after TCRalphabeta/CD19-depleted stem cell transplant. These receptors were taken from a boy in the first two years of life who had a stem cell transplant for SCID, so the T cells may come from the graft donor. Both conserved end residues are part of each CDR3. A D gene is named only where the DNA matches it firmly. Expanded clones get a size class; other rows say once, few or many, or leave the size out.

>TRBD2|NA|TRBV2|TRBJ2-1
TGTGCCAGCAGTGAGTCCGGGACTAGCGTCTACAATGAGCAGTTCTTC
CASSESGTSVYNEQFF
>TRBD2|once|TRBV5-1|TRBJ2-3
TGCGCCAGCAGCTTGGAACCGGGGGGGGATACAGATACGCAGTATTTT
CASSLEPGGDTDTQYF
>NA|NA|TRBV29-1|TRBJ2-1
TGCAGCGTTGACGAGGGTGGCACTTCCTACAATGAGCAGTTCTTC
CSVDEGGTSYNEQFF
>TRBD1|few|TRBV12-3/TRBV12-4|TRBJ2-2
TGTGCCAGCCCCAGGGGGCTGAACACCGGGGAGCTGTTTTTT
CASPRGLNTGELFF
>NA|NA|TRBV5-1|TRBJ2-7
TGCGCCAGCAGCCGCTCAGGGGCGGGCTCTCGGGAGCAGTACTTC
CASSRSGAGSREQYF
>NA|few|TRBV4-1|TRBJ2-1
TGCGCCAGCAGCGTTTGGTCGGGGGCTCGAAACAATGAGCAGTTCTTC
CASSVWSGARNNEQFF
>NA|NA|TRBV28|TRBJ1-2
TGTGCCAGCAGTTTAGGGGGCTACCTTGGCTATGGCTACACCTTC
CASSLGGYLGYGYTF
>NA|NA|TRBV5-1|TRBJ2-3
TGCGCCAGCGCCCCGGGGGCCCCCCGGGATACGCAGTATTTT
CASAPGAPRDTQYF
>TRBD2|NA|TRBV12-3/TRBV12-4|TRBJ2-2
TGTGCCAGCACCTTCAGCGGGGGGCTTAACACCGGGGAGCTGTTTTTT
CASTFSGGLNTGELFF
>TRBD1|few|TRBV29-1|TRBJ2-7
TGCAGCGTTGGGACAGGGGGCTCCTACGAGCAGTACTTC
CSVGTGGSYEQYF
>NA|NA|TRBV20-1|TRBJ1-4
TGCAGTGCTAGCGACAGCGATAATGAAAAACTGTTTTTT
CSASDSDNEKLFF